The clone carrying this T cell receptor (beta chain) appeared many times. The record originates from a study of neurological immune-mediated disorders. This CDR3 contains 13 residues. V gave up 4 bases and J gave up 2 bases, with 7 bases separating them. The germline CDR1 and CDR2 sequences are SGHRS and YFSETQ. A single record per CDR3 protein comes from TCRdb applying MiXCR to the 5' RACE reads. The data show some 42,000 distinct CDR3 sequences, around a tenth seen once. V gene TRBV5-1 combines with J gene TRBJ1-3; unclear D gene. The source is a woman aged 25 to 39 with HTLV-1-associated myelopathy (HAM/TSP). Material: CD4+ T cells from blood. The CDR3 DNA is TGCGCCAGCAGCCGGGAGACTGGAAACACCATATATTTT. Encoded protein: CASSRETGNTIYF.